This T cell receptor beta chain was documented in a study of CD8 T cells in ankylosing spondylitis. Study-wide results and caveats: Fewer than 10 highly homologous variants made up a TCR beta motif that seemed to typify ankylosing spondylitis blood.

TCRdb ran MiXCR on the 5' RACE reads and lists one entry per CDR3 protein. The sample records some 800,000 distinct CDR3 sequences, about 10% being singletons. With respect to this clonotype: What it binds is unknown.

Germline lookup yields CDR1 DFQATT and CDR2 SNEGSKA (reference sequence). V was cut by 5 bases and J by 9 bases, with 14 bases left in between. The CDR3 is 11 amino acids. This receptor was taken from a male donor with ankylosing spondylitis. This sequence joins TRBV20-1 and TRBJ2-7; D perhaps matches TRBD2 (5 bases). Sequences were obtained from blood, either unsorted or a sorted T cell fraction (not recorded which). In DNA form, the CDR3 reads TGCAGTGCTTACGGACTCGATGGGCAGTACTTC. This codes for CSAYGLDGQYF.